One and the same sample provided the 20 T cell receptor beta chains below, sequenced in a study of blood T cell repertoires in COVID-19. Generated by immunoSEQ multiplex PCR, the TCRdb table keeps only in-frame clones and is missing some. The table has around 260,000 clones, around 82% seen once; the top ten hold about a sixth. Sequences were obtained from peripheral blood. The receptor set was obtained from a person aged 65 to 79 with COVID-19, enrolled during active disease.

This clone was counted a single time. The V and J genes are TRBV28 and TRBJ1-2; 7 bases are a match to TRBD1. The ends lost 3 bases at V and 3 bases at J; junction bases unmatched: 7. The length of the CDR3 is 15 residues. Per germline, CDR1 MDHEN and CDR2 SYDVKM. This CDR3 reads CASSFLIGGDYGYTF. The CDR3 DNA sequence: TGTGCCAGCAGTTTTTTGATAGGGGGCGACTATGGCTACACCTTC.

The chain carries TRBV2 and TRBJ2-7, with TRBD2 matching over 13 bases. There are 14 residues in the CDR3. After removal of 6 bases from V and 3 bases from J, the junction contained 2 bases not matched to a gene. Germline CDR1 SNHLY, CDR2 FYNNEI. The CDR3 sequence is CASRTSGGGYEQYF. CDR3 bases: TGTGCCAGCAGAACTAGCGGGGGGGGCTACGAGCAGTACTTC.

The chain employs TRBV11-2 and TRBJ1-6; 7 bases map to TRBD1. The CDR3 covers 14 residues. Losses at the gene ends were 6 bases for V and 11 bases for J; bases not matched to a gene: 10. In germline, CDR1 is SGHAT, CDR2 FQNNGV. The DNA for the CDR3 is TGTGCCAGCAGTCCTACCCGGGACAGAACACCCCTCCACTTT. Translation: CASSPTRDRTPLHF. Full variable domain (missing parts from reference TRBV11-2 and TRBJ1-6): EAGVAQSPRYKIIEKRQSVAFWCNPISGHATLYWYQQILGQGPKLLIQFQNNGVVDDSQLPKDRFSAERLKGVDSTLKIQPAKLEDSAVYLCASSPTRDRTPLHFGNGTRLTVT.

The V gene is TRBV28, the J gene TRBJ1-5; no clear D gene. CDR1 and CDR2 from the germline V gene are MDHEN and SYDVKM. The CDR3 is 14 amino acids. With 2 bases removed from V and 4 bases from J, the gap between germline ends came to 9 bases. CDR3 sequence: CASSLVPKNQPQHF. The CDR3 nucleotides read TGTGCCAGCAGTTTAGTGCCTAAAAATCAGCCCCAGCATTTT.

The V call is TRBV6-4, the J call TRBJ2-3, with TRBD2 as a possible D gene (5 bases). The CDR3 contains 13 residues. Trimming cost V 3 bases and J 10 bases, with 14 bases left between them. Per the germline V gene, CDR1 is MRHNA and CDR2 is SNTAGT. The CDR3, as DNA: TGTGCCAGCAGTGATAGCCGGGGTGGCGCGCAGTATTTT. Protein: CASSDSRGGAQYF.

The V gene is TRBV3-1 (or the pseudogene TRBV3-2), the J gene TRBJ1-4, with 9 bases identical to TRBD1. CDR3 length equals 17 residues. Losses at the gene ends were 3 bases for V and 6 bases for J; bases not matched to a gene: 11. The germline V gene encodes CDR1 LGHDT and CDR2 YNNKEL (reference sequence). The CDR3 here is CASSQDGRRTGDEKLFF. CDR3 in DNA: TGTGCCAGCAGCCAGGACGGCCGTAGGACAGGGGATGAAAAACTGTTTTTT.

The V gene is TRBV4-3, the J gene TRBJ1-1; 7 bases map to TRBD1. CDR3 length: 15 residues. Losses at the gene ends were 0 bases for V and 5 bases for J; bases not matched to a gene: 6. The germline CDR1 and CDR2 sequences are LGHNA and YSLEER. The CDR3 sequence is CASSQDEQGWTEAFF. The CDR3 DNA reads as TGCGCCAGCAGCCAAGATGAACAGGGGTGGACTGAAGCTTTCTTT.

This clone occurred once. CDR3 region: CATSDSGQGEETQYF. DNA for the CDR3: TGTGCCACCAGTGATTCCGGACAGGGTGAAGAGACCCAGTACTTC. The chain employs TRBV24-1 and TRBJ2-5, with 8 positions matching TRBD1. The germline CDR1 and CDR2 sequences are KGHDR and SFDVKD. There are 15 residues in the CDR3. J lost 3 bases, V lost 2 bases, and 4 bases had no gene match.

The chain links TRBV7-9 to TRBJ2-5; 7 bases agree with TRBD1. J lost 3 bases, V lost 5 bases, and 12 bases had no gene match. The CDR3 is 16 residues long. CDR1 is SEHNR, CDR2 FQNEAQ, per germline (reference sequence). In DNA form, the CDR3 reads TGTGCCAGCAGCCGATATTCCGGGACAGAAAAAGAGACCCAGTACTTC. Encoded protein: CASSRYSGTEKETQYF.

V usage is TRBV28 and J usage is TRBJ2-7, with D tentatively TRBD1 (5 bases). V lost 2 bases to trimming and J lost 5 bases, with 16 bases between them. Germline V gene data show CDR1 as MDHEN and CDR2 as SYDVKM. The CDR3 runs 15 residues. This CDR3 reads CASSLPGQGSDEQYF. The CDR3 nucleotides are TGTGCCAGCAGTTTACCCGGCCAGGGATCCGACGAGCAGTACTTC.

This sequence joins TRBV7-2 and TRBJ2-7, with D unresolved. V was clipped by 5 bases and J by 6 bases, with 11 bases between them. Germline CDR1 SGHTA, CDR2 FQGNSA. The CDR3 length is 12 residues. DNA for the CDR3: TGTGCCAGCAGCAGCATTACCCGCGAGCAGTACTTC. Its protein is CASSSITREQYF.

This clone was found once. The chain employs TRBV2 and TRBJ2-3, with no clear D. In germline, CDR1 is SNHLY, CDR2 FYNNEI. With 7 bases removed from V and 2 bases from J, the gap between germline ends came to 13 bases. This CDR3 region has 14 residues. CDR3 DNA: TGTGCCAGCAATTACGGGTCAGACACAGATACGCAGTATTTT. It translates to CASNYGSDTDTQYF.

V usage is TRBV11-3 and J usage is TRBJ1-1, with 7 positions matching TRBD1. Trimming at V came to 5 bases and at J to 0 bases, leaving 9 bases not matched to a gene. The CDR3 loop spans 16 amino acids. Germline CDR1 and CDR2: SGHNT and YENEEA. This chain's CDR3 is CASSPGTVSMNTEAFF. The CDR3 nucleotides are TGTGCCAGCAGCCCTGGGACAGTGAGCATGAACACTGAAGCTTTCTTT.

CDR3 in amino acids: CASSQGKNSRTDTQYF. In nucleotides, the CDR3 is TGTGCCAGCAGCCAAGGAAAGAACAGCCGCACAGATACGCAGTATTTT. The chain recombines TRBV3-1 (or the pseudogene TRBV3-2) with TRBJ2-3, with D unclear. Trimming cost V 1 base and J 1 base, with 12 bases left between them. Germline CDR1 and CDR2: LGHDT and YNNKEL (reference sequence). This CDR3 spans 16 amino acids.

The rearrangement links TRBV6-5 to TRBJ1-5, with D possibly matching TRBD1 (6 bases). The CDR3 consists of 15 residues. V dropped 0 bases and J dropped 11 bases, with 17 bases sitting between them. From germline, CDR1 is MNHEY and CDR2 SVGAGI. The CDR3 nucleotides are TGTGCCAGCAGTTACTCGTCCGGGGGGCAGCCTGCCCAGCATTTT. This codes for CASSYSSGGQPAQHF.

V gene TRBV5-1 combines with J gene TRBJ1-5; D possibly corresponds to TRBD1 (6 bases). This CDR3 is 14 amino acids long. CDR1 is SGHRS, CDR2 YFSETQ, per germline. The ends were cut back, 4 bases at V and 7 bases at J, with 15 bases in the middle. DNA for the CDR3: TGCGCCAGCAGCCCAGGGGACGTGGGGCAGCCCCAGCATTTT. It yields the protein CASSPGDVGQPQHF.

CDR3 sequence: CASSQRTVGPEAFF. The DNA of the CDR3 is TGTGCCAGCAGCCAAAGGACAGTAGGTCCTGAAGCTTTCTTT. The J gene is TRBJ1-1, the V gene TRBV3-1 (or the pseudogene TRBV3-2); maybe TRBD1 (6 bases). The CDR3 length is 14 residues. Germline CDR1 reads LGHDT; CDR2 reads YNNKEL (reference sequence). Trimming pared 2 bases from V and 6 bases from J, leaving 13 bases between.

The chain links TRBV4-3 to TRBJ1-2; possibly TRBD1 for D (6 bases). The V end was cut by 0 bases, the J end by 8 bases, with 13 bases between. The CDR3 runs to 14 residues. Germline loops: CDR1 LGHNA, CDR2 YSLEER. The CDR3 reads CASSQDPQGYGYTF. The CDR3 DNA reads as TGCGCCAGCAGCCAAGATCCCCAGGGGTACGGCTACACCTTC.

The chain combines TRBV7-2 with TRBJ1-3, with D possibly matching TRBD1 (5 bases). Trimming cost V 6 bases and J 0 bases, with 9 bases left between them. The V gene's germline CDR1 is SGHTA and CDR2 FQGNSA. This CDR3 is 14 amino acids long. As DNA, the CDR3 is TGTGCCAGCAGACCTACAGGCTCTGGAAACACCATATATTTT. This codes for CASRPTGSGNTIYF.

The chain has TRBV5-1 and TRBJ2-7; TRBD2 matches at 9 bases. The V and J ends lost 3 bases and 0 bases, in that order; junction bases with no gene match: 1. The germline V gene has CDR1 SGHRS and CDR2 YFSETQ. The CDR3 sequence is 14 residues long. The chain's CDR3 is CASSSTSGSYEQYF. CDR3 nucleotides: TGCGCCAGCAGCTCGACTAGCGGCTCCTACGAGCAGTACTTC.